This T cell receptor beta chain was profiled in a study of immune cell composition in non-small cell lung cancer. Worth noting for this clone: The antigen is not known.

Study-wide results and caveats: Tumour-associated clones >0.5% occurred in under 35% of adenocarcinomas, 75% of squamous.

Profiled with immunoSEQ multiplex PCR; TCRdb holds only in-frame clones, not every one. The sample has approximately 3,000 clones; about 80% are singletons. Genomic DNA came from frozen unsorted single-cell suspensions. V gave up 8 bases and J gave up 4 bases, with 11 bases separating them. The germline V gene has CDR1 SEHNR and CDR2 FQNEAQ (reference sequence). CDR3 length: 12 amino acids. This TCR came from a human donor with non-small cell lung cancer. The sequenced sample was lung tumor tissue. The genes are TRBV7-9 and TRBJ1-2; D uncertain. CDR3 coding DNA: TGTGCCAGCGCCGGAGGCGGCTATGGCTACACCTTC. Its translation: CASAGGGYGYTF.